Following are 30 T cell receptor beta chains from one sample sequenced in a study of a mutant IDH1 vaccine in newly diagnosed glioma. Assay used: immunoSEQ multiplex PCR; TCRdb lists only in-frame clones, some missing. The table shows roughly 86,000 clones, with about nine tenths occurring only once. Stated time point: week 47, end of study. Doses of 300 ug of mutant IDH1 20-mer peptide were given with topical imiquimod. No antigen has been assigned to these receptors. Sequenced material: PBMCs, taken from a glioma patient whose treatment included an IDH1 peptide vaccine. All receptors come from a woman aged 45-59 years with glioma.

This clone was recorded a few times. The chain links TRBV4-1 to TRBJ1-1, with a weak D call TRBD1 (5 bases). The CDR3 has 14 residues. The ends were cut back, 2 bases at V and 7 bases at J, with 14 bases in the middle. CDR1 and CDR2 (germline): MGHRA, YSYEKL. The CDR3 sequence: CASSQPGQNLEAFF. The CDR3 DNA sequence: TGCGCCAGCAGCCAACCGGGGCAGAACCTTGAAGCTTTCTTT.

This sequence joins TRBV9 and TRBJ2-7; TRBD2 matches at 10 bases. Germline CDR1 and CDR2: SGDLS and YYNGEE. This CDR3 region has 14 residues. Losses at the gene ends were 3 bases for V and 5 bases for J; bases not matched to a gene: 5. This chain's CDR3 is CASSADGTSDEQYF. The CDR3 bases are TGTGCCAGCAGCGCCGACGGGACTAGCGACGAGCAGTACTTC. The full variable domain, completed using reference TRBV9 and TRBJ2-7, is DSGVTQTPKHLITATGQRVTLRCSPRSGDLSVYWYQQSLDQGLQFLIQYYNGEERAKGNILERFSAQQFPDLHSELNLSSLELGDSALYFCASSADGTSDEQYFGPGTRLTVT.

This chain joins TRBV25-1 and TRBJ2-4; 7 bases align to TRBD1. This CDR3 spans 17 amino acids. The V and J ends lost 3 bases and 3 bases, in that order; junction bases with no gene match: 11. From germline, CDR1 is MGHDK and CDR2 SYGVNS. Written as DNA, the CDR3 is TGTGCCAGCAGTGACGCCCCGGGGCAGGGGGACAAAAACATTCAGTACTTC. Residues: CASSDAPGQGDKNIQYF.

The J gene is TRBJ2-2, the V gene TRBV7-6; D may match TRBD1 or TRBD2 (7 bases each). Germline V CDR1 and CDR2: SGHVS, FNYEAQ. Trimming removed 7 bases at V and 4 bases at J, with 16 bases between. CDR3 length: 15 amino acids. The CDR3 DNA follows: TGTGCCAGCACGAGACAGGGAGGGGTCACCGGGGAGCTGTTTTTT. This translates into CASTRQGGVTGELFF.

The genes are TRBV7-9 and TRBJ2-1, with 8 bases lining up with TRBD1. Germline loops: CDR1 SEHNR, CDR2 FQNEAQ (reference sequence). There are 15 residues in the CDR3. V trimming: 5 bases; J trimming: 5 bases; junction bases outside the gene matches: 8. CDR3 DNA sequence: TGTGCCAGCAGCCTACCAGGGGGCTACCACAATGAGCAGTTCTTC. As protein: CASSLPGGYHNEQFF.

The chain uses TRBV10-2 and TRBJ2-7; 9 nucleotides line up with TRBD1. CDR1 is WSHSY and CDR2 is SAAADI in the germline V gene. V was pared by 3 bases and J by 2 bases, with 5 bases of the junction left unmatched. The CDR3 has 15 residues. In DNA, the CDR3 is TGCGCCAGCAGTGAATTCGGGACAGGGACCTACGAGCAGTACTTC. As protein: CASSEFGTGTYEQYF.

The chain links TRBV19 to TRBJ1-5, with TRBD1 as a possible D gene (5 bases). Deletions cut 3 bases from V and 2 bases from J, with 14 bases between. This CDR3 region has 16 residues. The germline V gene has CDR1 LNHDA and CDR2 SQIVND (reference sequence). The CDR3 protein is CASSMIPGGGNQPQHF. CDR3 nucleotide sequence: TGTGCCAGTAGTATGATTCCCGGGGGGGGCAATCAGCCCCAGCATTTT.

This clone is medium-sized by share. This chain uses TRBV10-3 with TRBJ2-2; D gene uncertain. CDR3 length: 15 residues. The V end was cut by 0 bases, the J end by 1 base, with 6 bases between. Germline CDR1 is ENHRY and CDR2 is SYGVKD. CDR3 sequence: CAISESIRNTGELFF. The CDR3 nucleotides read TGTGCCATCAGTGAGTCGATAAGGAACACCGGGGAGCTGTTTTTT.

The V gene is TRBV30, the J gene TRBJ1-2; the D is unclear. The germline gives CDR1 GTSNPN, CDR2 SVGIG (reference sequence). The CDR3 is made up of 21 amino acids. Trimming left V 0 bases short and J 4 bases short, with 33 bases between. The DNA of the CDR3 is TGTGCCTGGAGTGTACGCAGGCGGGCAGGATACCTGGGCCACTTCGGCTATGGCTACACCTTC. It yields the protein CAWSVRRRAGYLGHFGYGYTF.

This chain joins TRBV5-1 and TRBJ1-1; 7 bases are shared with TRBD1. The CDR3 consists of 14 residues. Per the germline V gene, CDR1 is SGHRS and CDR2 is YFSETQ. The V segment lost 4 bases and the J segment 8 bases; nucleotides outside the gene matches: 11. The CDR3 spells CASSTSKGTDEAFF. DNA for the CDR3: TGCGCCAGCAGCACATCAAAAGGGACAGACGAAGCTTTCTTT.

This clone was observed once. The V and J genes are TRBV4-2 and TRBJ1-5; no firm D call. Trimming removed 6 bases at V and 4 bases at J, with 7 bases between. The CDR3 sequence is 12 residues long. CDR1 is LGHNA and CDR2 is YNFKEQ in the germline V gene. Written as DNA, the CDR3 is TGTGCCAGCAGATCGGGAAATCAGCCCCAGCATTTT. Protein product: CASRSGNQPQHF.

J is TRBJ1-1 and V is TRBV19; TRBD1 is a possible D gene (5 bases). Trimming stripped 1 base from V and 6 bases from J, with 12 bases between. Germline V gene data show CDR1 as LNHDA and CDR2 as SQIVND (reference sequence). The CDR3 loop spans 14 amino acids. CDR3 residues: CASSIAGGVAEAFF. CDR3 DNA: TGTGCCAGTAGTATAGCGGGGGGAGTCGCTGAAGCTTTCTTT.

The chain joins TRBV4-2 to TRBJ2-1; 12 bases match TRBD2. Germline trimming cut 0 bases from V and 10 bases from J; bases unmatched to any gene: 4. The length of the CDR3 is 15 residues. Looked up from germline, CDR1 is LGHNA and CDR2 is YNFKEQ. The CDR3 DNA follows: TGTGCCAGCAGCCAAGATCCGACTAGCGGGAGAGAGCAGTTCTTC. This sequence encodes CASSQDPTSGREQFF.

This rearrangement joins TRBV30 to TRBJ2-5; D call uncertain. Germline CDR1 and CDR2: GTSNPN and SVGIG (reference sequence). V lost 2 bases and J 7 bases, leaving 11 bases between the germline ends. This CDR3 has 12 residues. The CDR3 loop reads CAWSPTVGTQYF. DNA for the CDR3: TGTGCCTGGAGTCCTACAGTGGGGACCCAGTACTTC.

This chain uses TRBV18 with TRBJ2-5; 16 bases are a match to TRBD2. TRBJ2-7 matches the DNA end more closely, so the J call is doubtful. This CDR3 region has 17 residues. Germline values: CDR1 KGHSH, CDR2 LQKENI. The CDR3 coding sequence is TGTGCCAGCTCACCTGACCGCGGGACTAGCGGGAGGGGCGAGCAGTACTTC. Its translation is CASSPDRGTSGRGEQYF.

V is TRBV5-1 and J is TRBJ2-3; TRBD1 agrees at 7 bases. CDR3 length: 15 residues. The J segment lost 0 bases and the V segment lost 3 bases, leaving 4 bases of the junction unmatched. The germline V gene has CDR1 SGHRS and CDR2 YFSETQ. The CDR3 nucleotides read TGCGCCAGCAGCTCGGGACAGCTTAGCACAGATACGCAGTATTTT. This codes for CASSSGQLSTDTQYF.

This chain uses TRBV19 with TRBJ1-5; 9 bases match TRBD1. With 7 bases clipped from V and 5 bases from J, the junction kept 6 bases outside the gene matches. CDR1 and CDR2 from the germline V gene are LNHDA and SQIVND (reference sequence). CDR3 size: 14 residues. DNA for the CDR3: TGTGCCAGTACGGGGACAGGGATGTATCAGCCCCAGCATTTT. Translated: CASTGTGMYQPQHF.

This clone was counted only a few times. The V gene is TRBV7-9, the J gene TRBJ1-5; TRBD1 is a possible D gene (5 bases). With 3 bases removed from V and 9 bases from J, the gap between germline ends came to 9 bases. In germline, CDR1 is SEHNR, CDR2 FQNEAQ (reference sequence). The CDR3 length is 12 residues. CDR3: CASSFHQGPQHF. CDR3 coding DNA: TGTGCCAGCAGCTTTCATCAGGGGCCCCAGCATTTT.

The V and J genes are TRBV30 and TRBJ2-7, with 10 bases lining up with TRBD2. After removal of 4 bases from V and 5 bases from J, the junction contained 5 bases not matched to a gene. The CDR3 has 13 residues. CDR1 and CDR2 from the germline V gene are GTSNPN and SVGIG (reference sequence). The CDR3 protein is CAWMVAGGHEQYF. The CDR3 nucleotides read TGTGCCTGGATGGTAGCGGGAGGTCACGAGCAGTACTTC.

The rearrangement joins TRBV2 to TRBJ2-1, with 9 nucleotides matching TRBD1. V dropped 8 bases and J dropped 6; count of bases not matched to a gene: 8. The CDR3 length is 14 residues. Germline V gene lookup returns CDR1 SNHLY and CDR2 FYNNEI. CDR3 sequence reads: CASPRGQGGNEQFF. CDR3 nucleotides: TGTGCCAGCCCTCGGGGACAGGGCGGCAATGAGCAGTTCTTC.

This clone was observed once. The rearrangement uses TRBV27 and TRBJ2-7; D gene unclear. This CDR3 contains 11 residues. Germline CDR1 and CDR2: MNHEY and SMNVEV (reference sequence). V lost 6 bases, J lost 3 bases, and 6 bases lay in between. The DNA of the CDR3 is TGTGCCAGCAGCTCTCGCTACGAGCAGTACTTC. Its protein product is CASSSRYEQYF.

V gene TRBV7-8 combines with J gene TRBJ2-5, with TRBD2 identical over 11 bases. The CDR3 covers 16 residues. The germline CDR1 and CDR2 sequences are SGHVS and FQNEAQ. V shed 3 bases and J 5 bases; nucleotides not matched to a gene: 8. The CDR3 region is CASSLTSGVLRETQYF. The CDR3 DNA reads as TGTGCCAGCAGCTTGACTAGCGGGGTACTCCGCGAGACCCAGTACTTC.

The V and J genes are TRBV6-1 and TRBJ2-5; 7 bases match TRBD1. Germline lookup yields CDR1 MNHNS and CDR2 SASEGT. J was trimmed by 0 bases and V by 1 base; bases with no gene match: 5. The CDR3 runs 16 residues. CDR3 DNA: TGTGCCAGCAGTGAAGATTGGACAGGCTACCAAGAGACCCAGTACTTC. Its translation is CASSEDWTGYQETQYF.

The genes are TRBV6-5 and TRBJ2-2; 7 positions agree with TRBD1. Trimming took 6 bases from V and 5 from J; bases not matched to a gene: 6. Germline CDR1 is MNHEY and CDR2 is SVGAGI. The CDR3 loop spans 14 amino acids. The CDR3 spells CASSLTGVTGELFF. In DNA form, the CDR3 reads TGTGCCAGCAGCCTTACAGGGGTGACCGGGGAGCTGTTTTTT.

The chain is built from TRBV7-9 and TRBJ2-1; D gene ambiguous. The CDR3 is made up of 16 amino acids. The germline V gene encodes CDR1 SEHNR and CDR2 FQNEAQ (reference sequence). Trimming removed 5 bases from V and 0 bases from J, with 14 bases in between. CDR3 nucleotide sequence: TGTGCCAGCAGCCCATTAGACGGTAGCTCCTACAATGAGCAGTTCTTC. It yields the protein CASSPLDGSSYNEQFF.

CDR3 loop: CASSVWSMGDTDTQYF. The CDR3 DNA reads as TGTGCCAGCAGCGTATGGTCGATGGGGGATACAGATACGCAGTATTTT. V is TRBV9 and J is TRBJ2-3; D may be TRBD1 or TRBD2 (5 bases each). The CDR3 consists of 16 residues. V shed 1 base and J shed 3 bases, with 15 bases lying between them. Germline loops: CDR1 SGDLS, CDR2 YYNGEE.

The V and J genes are TRBV2 and TRBJ2-7; D gene ambiguous. Germline loops: CDR1 SNHLY, CDR2 FYNNEI. This CDR3 comprises 10 residues. The germline V and J ends were trimmed by 4 bases and 5 bases, with 3 bases remaining between them. The CDR3 nucleotides are TGTGCCAGCAGTGTCAACGAGCAGTACTTC. Its translation is CASSVNEQYF.

V and J are TRBV6-6 and TRBJ1-5; no firm D call. Between the trimmed V and J ends, which lost 6 bases and 0 bases, there was a span of 15 bases. In germline, CDR1 is MNHNY, CDR2 SVGAGI (reference sequence). The CDR3 covers 16 residues. In DNA form, the CDR3 reads TGTGCCAGCAGGCGTTACCAAGGGCATAGCAATCAGCCCCAGCATTTT. The encoded protein is CASRRYQGHSNQPQHF.

The V and J genes are TRBV29-1 and TRBJ2-5, with 11 bases fitting TRBD2. TRBJ2-7 explains the end of the DNA better; the J call may be wrong. This CDR3 is 16 amino acids long. Germline V gives CDR1 SQVTM, CDR2 ANQGSEA. DNA for the CDR3: TGCAGCGTTGCGGCGATAGCGGGAGGGGGCTCCTACGAGCAGTACTTC. The encoded protein is CSVAAIAGGGSYEQYF.

The chain's CDR3 is CASSDRVRMNTEAFF. DNA of the CDR3: TGTGCCAGCAGTGACAGGGTTCGCATGAACACTGAAGCTTTCTTT. The chain recombines TRBV27 with TRBJ1-1, with 7 bases identical to TRBD1. This CDR3 has 15 amino acids. J was trimmed by 0 bases and V by 5 bases; bases with no gene match: 6. The germline gives CDR1 MNHEY, CDR2 SMNVEV (reference sequence).